This TCR beta chain was sequenced in a study of blood T cell repertoires in COVID-19. The germline V gene has CDR1 SGHTA and CDR2 FQGTGA. Trimming stripped 5 bases from V and 0 bases from J, with 7 bases between. This CDR3 is 14 amino acids long. Using immunoSEQ multiplex PCR, the repertoire was profiled, and TCRdb retains in-frame clones only, with some absent. The sample includes 250,000 to 300,000 clones, 85% to 90% of them seen just once. This TCR derives from a woman aged 60-75 years with COVID-19, enrolled during active disease. The sequenced material came from peripheral blood. The rearrangement joins TRBV7-3 to TRBJ2-2; D is undetermined. DNA for the CDR3: TGTGCCAGCAGCATGCTAGCGAACACCGGGGAGCTGTTTTTT. This sequence encodes CASSMLANTGELFF. Based on the CDR3 plus reference TRBV7-3 and TRBJ2-2, the full variable domain is GAGVSQTPSNKVTEKGKYVELRCDPISGHTALYWYRQSLGQGPEFLIYFQGTGAADDSGLPNDRFFAVRPEGSVSTLKIQRTERGDSAVYLCASSMLANTGELFFGEGSRLTVL.